This T cell receptor (beta chain) appears in the sequencing data of a study of blood T cell repertoires in COVID-19. The repertoire was sequenced with immunoSEQ multiplex PCR; TCRdb's copy has only in-frame clones and lacks some. This sample has fewer than 250,000 clones, with 83% found just once. The receptor's source is a woman aged 40 to 50 who had been exposed to COVID-19. The source material was PBMCs or T cells enriched from blood (not recorded which).

The CDR3 DNA follows: TGTGCCTGGAGTGTAATAGCCCAGGGCCTTCACACCCTCCACTTT. This encodes CAWSVIAQGLHTLHF. The chain has TRBV30 and TRBJ1-6; TRBD1 might be the D (5 bases). CDR3 length: 15 residues. The V gene's germline CDR1 is GTSNPN and CDR2 SVGIG (reference sequence). Trimming removed 0 bases at V and 14 bases at J, with 20 bases between.